The clone carrying this T cell receptor (beta chain) came up once. This specimen belongs to a study of blood T cell repertoires in COVID-19. Study context: T cells, B-cell-depleted T cells, or PBMCs provided the cDNA or gDNA that served as material.

Repertoires were generated with immunoSEQ multiplex PCR, while TCRdb's copy carries only in-frame clones and drops some. The data contain roughly 180,000 clones, 80% to 85% of them singletons. Seattle patients were enrolled during active infection and followed longitudinally. This CDR3 spans 16 amino acids. V lost 2 bases and J lost 11, with 23 bases in between. Germline V lookup: CDR1 SGHVS, CDR2 FQNEAQ. The chain employs TRBV7-8 and TRBJ2-3, with a possible D match to TRBD2 (6 bases). This receptor was obtained from a woman older than 75 with COVID-19, enrolled during active disease. The sample comprised peripheral blood. In DNA, the CDR3 is TGTGCCAGCAGCTTATCCCCTCCGGGACCCCCGGAGGGGCAGTATTTT. Its protein is CASSLSPPGPPEGQYF.